This T cell receptor (beta chain) is from a study of T cell responses to AZD1222 COVID-19 vaccine. The germline V and J ends were trimmed by 1 base and 8 bases, with 13 bases remaining between them. The CDR3 is 14 residues long. Germline values: CDR1 SGHTS, CDR2 YDEGEE. Study-wide results and caveats: Females made up more of the donors, who were largely white British, and clonal diversity may have come out too low. Seropositive status at baseline applied to only a handful of AZD1222 recipients. Increases in Spike-specific TCR breadth and depth were seen after two AZD1222 doses. Across spike, vaccine-associated CD4 TCRs were found, dominant at 160-218 and 743-854.

A remark on this clone: What it binds is unknown.

The assay was immunoSEQ multiplex PCR, and TCRdb's table has in-frame clones only and misses some. Among some 180,000 clones listed, more than 90% were seen once. V usage is TRBV5-8 and J usage is TRBJ1-3; D is perhaps TRBD1 (5 bases). Sequences were derived from peripheral blood, sampled 28 days after the second dose of the MenACWY control vaccine. This TCR was recovered from an adult who received the MenACWY meningococcal vaccine as a control. The DNA of the CDR3 is TGTGCCAGCAGCTTGTATTCAGGGAGGGACACCATATATTTT. Protein product: CASSLYSGRDTIYF.